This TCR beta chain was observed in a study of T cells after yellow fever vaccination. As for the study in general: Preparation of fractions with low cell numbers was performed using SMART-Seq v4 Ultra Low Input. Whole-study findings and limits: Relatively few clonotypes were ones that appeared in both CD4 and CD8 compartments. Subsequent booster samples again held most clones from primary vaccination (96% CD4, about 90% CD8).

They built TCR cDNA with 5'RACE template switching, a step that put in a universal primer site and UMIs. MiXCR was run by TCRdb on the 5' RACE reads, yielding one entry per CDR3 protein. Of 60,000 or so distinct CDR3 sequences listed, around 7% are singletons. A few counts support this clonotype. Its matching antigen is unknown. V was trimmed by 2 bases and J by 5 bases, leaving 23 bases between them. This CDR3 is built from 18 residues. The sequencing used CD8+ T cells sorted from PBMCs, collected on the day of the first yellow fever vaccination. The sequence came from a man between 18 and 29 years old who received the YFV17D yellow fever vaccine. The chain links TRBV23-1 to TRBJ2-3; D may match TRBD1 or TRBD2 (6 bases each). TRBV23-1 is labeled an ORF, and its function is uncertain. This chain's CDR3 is CASSQPGACLTGRDTQYF. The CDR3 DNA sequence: TGCGCCAGCAGTCAACCGGGGGCTTGCTTGACAGGCAGAGATACGCAGTATTTT.